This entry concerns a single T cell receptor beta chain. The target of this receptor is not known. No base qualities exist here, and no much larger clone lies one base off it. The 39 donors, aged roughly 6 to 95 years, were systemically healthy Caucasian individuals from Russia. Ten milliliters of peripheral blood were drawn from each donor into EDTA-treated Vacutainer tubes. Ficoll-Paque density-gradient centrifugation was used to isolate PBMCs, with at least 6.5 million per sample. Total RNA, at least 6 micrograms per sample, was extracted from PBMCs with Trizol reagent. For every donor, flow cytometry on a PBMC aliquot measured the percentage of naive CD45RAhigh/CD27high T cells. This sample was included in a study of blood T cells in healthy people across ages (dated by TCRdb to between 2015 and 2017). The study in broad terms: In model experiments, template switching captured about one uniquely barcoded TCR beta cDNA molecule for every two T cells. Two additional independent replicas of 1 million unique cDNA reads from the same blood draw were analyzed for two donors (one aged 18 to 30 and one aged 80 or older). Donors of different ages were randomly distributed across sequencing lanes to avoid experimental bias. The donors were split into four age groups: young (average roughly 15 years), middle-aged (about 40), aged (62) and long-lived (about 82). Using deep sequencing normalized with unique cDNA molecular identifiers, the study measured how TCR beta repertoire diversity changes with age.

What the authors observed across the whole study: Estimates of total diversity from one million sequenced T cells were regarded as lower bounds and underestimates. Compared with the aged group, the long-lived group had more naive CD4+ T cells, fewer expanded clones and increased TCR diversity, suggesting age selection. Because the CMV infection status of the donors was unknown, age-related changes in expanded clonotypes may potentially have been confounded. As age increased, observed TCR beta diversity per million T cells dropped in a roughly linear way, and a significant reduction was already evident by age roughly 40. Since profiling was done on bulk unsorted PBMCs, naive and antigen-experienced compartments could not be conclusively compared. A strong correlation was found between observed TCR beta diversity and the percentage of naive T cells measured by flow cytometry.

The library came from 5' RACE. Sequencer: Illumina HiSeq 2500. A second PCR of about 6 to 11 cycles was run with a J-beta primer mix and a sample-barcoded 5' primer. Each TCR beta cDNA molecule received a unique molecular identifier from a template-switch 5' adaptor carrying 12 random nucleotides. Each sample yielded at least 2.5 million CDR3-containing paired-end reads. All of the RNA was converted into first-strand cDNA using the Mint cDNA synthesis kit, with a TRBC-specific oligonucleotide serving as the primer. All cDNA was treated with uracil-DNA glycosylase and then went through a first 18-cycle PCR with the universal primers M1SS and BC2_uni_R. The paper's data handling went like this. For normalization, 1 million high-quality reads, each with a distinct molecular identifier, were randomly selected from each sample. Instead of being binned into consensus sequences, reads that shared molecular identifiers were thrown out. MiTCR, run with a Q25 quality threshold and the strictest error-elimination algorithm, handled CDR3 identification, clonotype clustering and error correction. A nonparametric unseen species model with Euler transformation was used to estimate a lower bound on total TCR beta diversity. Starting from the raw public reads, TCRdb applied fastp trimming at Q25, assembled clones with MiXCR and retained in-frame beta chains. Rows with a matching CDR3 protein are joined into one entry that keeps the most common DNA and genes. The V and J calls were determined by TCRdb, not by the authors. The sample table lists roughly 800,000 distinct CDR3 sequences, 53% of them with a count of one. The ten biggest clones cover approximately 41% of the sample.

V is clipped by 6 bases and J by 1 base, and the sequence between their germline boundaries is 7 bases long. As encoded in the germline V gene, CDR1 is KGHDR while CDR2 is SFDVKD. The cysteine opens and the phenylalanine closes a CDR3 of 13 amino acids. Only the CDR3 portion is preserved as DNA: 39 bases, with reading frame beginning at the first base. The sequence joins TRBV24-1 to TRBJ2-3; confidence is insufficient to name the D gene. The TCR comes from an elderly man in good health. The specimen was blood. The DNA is TGTGCCACCAGTAGGTCACGCACAGATACGCAGTATTTT. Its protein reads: CATSRSRTDTQYF.